Each of the 11 T cell receptor beta chains below was sequenced from the same sample in a study of T-cell memory formation after mild COVID-19. Using its own MiXCR run on the 5' RACE reads, TCRdb lists one record per CDR3 protein. The data show roughly 450,000 distinct CDR3 sequences, 18% seen once. What was sequenced was PBMCs or a T cell subset sorted from them (not recorded which). All receptors derive from a man between 18 and 29 years old who had mild COVID-19 (a few samples of this study predate the infection). Cell type and time point are not known.

J is TRBJ1-1 and V is TRBV18; no clear D gene. CDR1 is KGHSH, CDR2 LQKENI, per germline. V lost 3 bases to trimming and J lost 4 bases, with 15 bases between them. This CDR3 is built from 15 residues. The CDR3 loop reads CASSPNTGDGTEAFF. CDR3 bases: TGTGCCAGCTCACCCAATACGGGTGACGGCACTGAAGCTTTCTTT.

The chain is built from TRBV20-1 and TRBJ2-3, with 9 positions matching TRBD2. The ends lost 5 bases at V and 4 bases at J; junction bases unmatched: 10. CDR3 size: 15 residues. The germline CDR1 and CDR2 sequences are DFQATT and SNEGSKA (reference sequence). This CDR3 is CSAPAAGGPADTQYF. DNA for the CDR3: TGCAGTGCTCCGGCCGCGGGGGGGCCCGCAGATACGCAGTATTTT.

The CDR3 loop reads CASSQEWGQGYRDRYF. The DNA of the CDR3 is TGCGCCAGCAGCCAAGAATGGGGACAGGGTTATAGGGATCGGTACTTC. The chain couples TRBV4-3 to TRBJ2-7, with TRBD1 matching 9 bases. J was trimmed by 12 bases and V by 0 bases; bases with no gene match: 15. Germline CDR1 and CDR2: LGHNA and YSLEER. CDR3 length: 16 amino acids.

The V gene is TRBV19, the J gene TRBJ2-7; D uncertain. This CDR3 has 15 amino acids. V shed 1 base and J shed 4 bases, with 14 bases lying between them. The germline V gene encodes CDR1 LNHDA and CDR2 SQIVND (reference sequence). The CDR3 nucleotides read TGTGCCAGTAGTATAGCCTCGTCTCGAGGATACGAGCAGTACTTC. This sequence encodes CASSIASSRGYEQYF.

The chain recombines TRBV7-2 with TRBJ2-3; 12 nucleotides match TRBD2. This CDR3 region has 15 residues. Germline CDR1 SGHTA, CDR2 FQGNSA. After removal of 5 bases from V and 4 bases from J, the junction contained 4 bases not matched to a gene. The CDR3 sequence is CASSDGTSGPDTQYF. In DNA, the CDR3 is TGTGCCAGCAGCGACGGGACTAGCGGGCCAGATACGCAGTATTTT.

This chain joins TRBV6-2 or TRBV6-3 and TRBJ2-1, with D tentatively TRBD2 (5 bases). The CDR3 spans 14 residues. Trimming removed 10 bases from V and 4 bases from J, with 17 bases in between. Looked up from germline, CDR1 is MNHEY and CDR2 is SVGEGT. DNA for the CDR3: TGTGCCACAAGGAGGTCAGGAGCTTACAATGAGCAGTTCTTC. This gives the protein CATRRSGAYNEQFF.

There are a few counts of this clonotype. The chain employs TRBV6-1 and TRBJ1-1, with D hard to call. V lost 10 bases, J lost 2 bases, and 14 bases lay in between. The CDR3 loop spans 13 amino acids. Germline loops: CDR1 MNHNS, CDR2 SASEGT. This CDR3 is CATGRPINTEAFF. The CDR3 DNA sequence: TGTGCCACCGGACGACCGATTAACACTGAAGCTTTCTTT.

This clonotype was recorded a few times. The chain couples TRBV5-3 to TRBJ1-1; D not resolved. TRBV5-3 is known as an ORF, though its function is uncertain. The ends were cut back, 1 base at V and 0 bases at J, with 22 bases in the middle. CDR3 length equals 19 residues. Here the CDR3 reads CARSLSGLSFGIMNTEAFF. In DNA, the CDR3 is TGTGCCAGAAGCTTGTCTGGACTCTCTTTTGGGATCATGAACACTGAAGCTTTCTTT.

In this sample, this clonotype turned up once. V is TRBV5-1 and J is TRBJ1-2, with TRBD1 matching 9 bases. The germline CDR1 and CDR2 sequences are SGHRS and YFSETQ. The V gene end was trimmed by 4 bases and the J gene end by 7 bases; junction bases not matched to a gene: 5. The CDR3 runs to 13 residues. The CDR3 DNA reads TGCGCCAGCAGCGCCGGGACAGGGTTTGGCTACACCTTC. Residues: CASSAGTGFGYTF.

This clonotype was seen a few times. The gene calls are TRBV18 and TRBJ2-6; D remains ambiguous. The CDR3 consists of 15 residues. Between the trimmed V and J ends, which lost 3 bases and 1 base, there was a span of 7 bases. Germline CDR1 is KGHSH and CDR2 is LQKENI. The CDR3 nucleotides are TGTGCCAGCTCACCTTGGCCTTCTGGGGCCAACGTCCTGACTTTC. As protein: CASSPWPSGANVLTF.

To note about this clonotype: The junction does not match germline at one end; this may be a read error. This chain joins TRBV7-7 and TRBJ2-1; D not resolved. Per the germline V gene, CDR1 is SSHAT and CDR2 is FNYEAQ (reference sequence). This CDR3 region has 13 residues. The CDR3 is CASSLSPVVEQFF. The CDR3 nucleotides are TGTGCTAGCAGCTTATCGCCTGTGGTTGAGCAGTTCTTC.